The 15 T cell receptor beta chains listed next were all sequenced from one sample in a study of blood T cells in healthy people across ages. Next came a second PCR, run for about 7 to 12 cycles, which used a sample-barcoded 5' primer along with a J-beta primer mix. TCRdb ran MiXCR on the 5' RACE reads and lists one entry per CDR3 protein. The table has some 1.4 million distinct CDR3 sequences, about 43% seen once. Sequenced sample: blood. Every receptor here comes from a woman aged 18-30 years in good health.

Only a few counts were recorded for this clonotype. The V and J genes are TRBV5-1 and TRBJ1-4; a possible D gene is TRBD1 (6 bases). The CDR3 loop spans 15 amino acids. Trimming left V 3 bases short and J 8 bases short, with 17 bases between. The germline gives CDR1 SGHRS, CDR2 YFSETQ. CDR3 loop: CASSSGAYTEEKLFF. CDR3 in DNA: TGCGCCAGCAGCTCGGGGGCCTATACGGAAGAAAAACTGTTTTTT.

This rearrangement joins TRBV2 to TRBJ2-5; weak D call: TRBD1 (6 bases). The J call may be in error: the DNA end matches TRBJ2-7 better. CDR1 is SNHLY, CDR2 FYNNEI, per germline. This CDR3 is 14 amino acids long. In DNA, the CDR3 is TGTGCCAGCAAGACGAGACAGGAGTGGGGCGAGCAGTACTTC. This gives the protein CASKTRQEWGEQYF.

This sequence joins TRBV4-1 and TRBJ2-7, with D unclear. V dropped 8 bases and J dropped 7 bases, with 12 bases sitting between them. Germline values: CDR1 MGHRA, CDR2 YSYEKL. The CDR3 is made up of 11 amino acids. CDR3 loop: CASDSGDEQYF. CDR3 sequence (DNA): TGCGCCAGCGATTCTGGCGATGAGCAGTACTTC.

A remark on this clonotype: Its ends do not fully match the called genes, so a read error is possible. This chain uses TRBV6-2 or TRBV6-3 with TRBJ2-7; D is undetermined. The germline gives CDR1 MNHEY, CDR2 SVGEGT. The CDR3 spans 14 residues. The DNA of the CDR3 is TGTGCCGGCAGTTACAGCCCCACGGACGCCGAGCAGTACTTC. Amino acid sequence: CAGSYSPTDAEQYF.

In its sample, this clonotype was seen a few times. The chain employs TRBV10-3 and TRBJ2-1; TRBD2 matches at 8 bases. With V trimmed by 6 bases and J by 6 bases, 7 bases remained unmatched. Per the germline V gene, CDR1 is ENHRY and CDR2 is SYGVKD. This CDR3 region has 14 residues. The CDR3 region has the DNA TGTGCCATCAGGGAAGGCGGGAGGCTCAATGAGCAGTTCTTC. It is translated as CAIREGGRLNEQFF.

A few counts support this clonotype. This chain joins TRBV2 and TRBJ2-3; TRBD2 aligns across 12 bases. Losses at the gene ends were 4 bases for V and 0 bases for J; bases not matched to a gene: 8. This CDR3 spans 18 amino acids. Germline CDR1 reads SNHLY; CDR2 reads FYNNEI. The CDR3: CASSGRTSGAPSTDTQYF. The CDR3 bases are TGTGCCAGCAGTGGTCGGACTAGCGGGGCCCCTAGCACAGATACGCAGTATTTT.

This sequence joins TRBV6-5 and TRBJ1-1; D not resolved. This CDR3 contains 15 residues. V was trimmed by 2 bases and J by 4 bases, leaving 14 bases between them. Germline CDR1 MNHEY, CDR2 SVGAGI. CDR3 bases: TGTGCCAGCAGTTACGACAAAGGGCCGAGCACTGAAGCTTTCTTT. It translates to CASSYDKGPSTEAFF.

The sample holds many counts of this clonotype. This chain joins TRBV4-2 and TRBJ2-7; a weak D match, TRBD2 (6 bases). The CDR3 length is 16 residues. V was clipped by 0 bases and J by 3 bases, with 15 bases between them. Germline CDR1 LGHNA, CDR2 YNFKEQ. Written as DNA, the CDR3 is TGTGCCAGCAGCCAAGAGTGGAGGGACCGAAACTACGAGCAGTACTTC. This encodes CASSQEWRDRNYEQYF.

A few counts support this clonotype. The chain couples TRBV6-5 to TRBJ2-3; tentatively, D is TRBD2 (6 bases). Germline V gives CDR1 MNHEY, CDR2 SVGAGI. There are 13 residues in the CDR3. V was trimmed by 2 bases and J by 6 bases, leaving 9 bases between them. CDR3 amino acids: CASSYAGWDTQYF. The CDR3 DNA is TGTGCCAGCAGTTACGCGGGGTGGGATACGCAGTATTTT.

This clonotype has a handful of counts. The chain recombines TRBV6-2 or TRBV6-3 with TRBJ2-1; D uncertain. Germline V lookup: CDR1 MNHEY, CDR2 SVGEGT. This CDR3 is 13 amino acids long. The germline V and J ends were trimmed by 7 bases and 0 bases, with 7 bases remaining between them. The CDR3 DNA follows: TGTGCCAGCATGAAGAGCTCCTACAATGAGCAGTTCTTC. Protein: CASMKSSYNEQFF.

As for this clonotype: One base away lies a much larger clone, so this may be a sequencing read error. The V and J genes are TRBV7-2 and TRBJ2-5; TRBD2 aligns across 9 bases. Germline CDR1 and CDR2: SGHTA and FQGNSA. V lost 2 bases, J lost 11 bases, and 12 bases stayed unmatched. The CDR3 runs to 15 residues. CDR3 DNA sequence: TGTGCCAGCAGCTTACCTCCTAGCGGGAACAATGAGCAGTACTTC. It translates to CASSLPPSGNNEQYF. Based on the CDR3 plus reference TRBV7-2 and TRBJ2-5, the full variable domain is GAGVSQSPSNKVTEKGKDVELRCDPISGHTALYWYRQSLGQGLEFLIYFQGNSAPDKSGLPSDRFSAERTGGSVSTLTIQRTQQEDSAVYLCASSLPPSGNNEQYFGPGTRLLVL.

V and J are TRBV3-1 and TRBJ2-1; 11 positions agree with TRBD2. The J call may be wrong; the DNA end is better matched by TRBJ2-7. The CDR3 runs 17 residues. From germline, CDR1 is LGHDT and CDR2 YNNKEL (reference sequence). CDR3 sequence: CASSRQGTSGPYNEQYF. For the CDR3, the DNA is TGTGCCAGCAGCCGACAGGGGACTAGCGGTCCGTACAATGAGCAGTACTTC.

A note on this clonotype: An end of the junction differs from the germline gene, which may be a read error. The CDR3 DNA is TGTGCCAGCACCCGAATAGCGGGAAAGGGCGAGACCCTGTACTTC. Its translation is CASTRIAGKGETLYF. The genes are TRBV12-3 or TRBV12-4 and TRBJ2-5; TRBD2 agrees at 8 bases. The CDR3 covers 15 residues.

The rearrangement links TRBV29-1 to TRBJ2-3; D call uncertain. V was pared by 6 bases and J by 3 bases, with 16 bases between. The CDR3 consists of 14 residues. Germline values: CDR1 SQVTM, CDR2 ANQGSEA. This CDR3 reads CSVQITLGTDTQYF. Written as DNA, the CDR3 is TGCAGCGTCCAAATAACCCTCGGGACAGATACGCAGTATTTT.

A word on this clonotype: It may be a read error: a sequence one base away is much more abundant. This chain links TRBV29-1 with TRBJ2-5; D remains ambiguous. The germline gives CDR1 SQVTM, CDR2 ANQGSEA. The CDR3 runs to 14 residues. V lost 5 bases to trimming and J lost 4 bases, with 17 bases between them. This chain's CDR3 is CSVSVDLLRETQYF. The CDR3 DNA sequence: TGCAGCGTTTCTGTGGACCTGCTTCGAGAGACCCAGTACTTC.